This TCR beta chain comes out of a study of cytomegalovirus exposure and HLA in healthy donors. Study-wide context: When just under 400 donors were genotyped, approximately 81% of them were found to fall in the Caucasian-associated ancestry cluster. Regarding the study as a whole: HLA allele associations emerged for 15,000 to 20,000 TCR beta sequences in a later analysis, at 0.05 false discovery rate. By a later analysis, the bulk of CMV-associated TCR beta chains appeared HLA-restricted.

The CDR3 is 16 amino acids. V was cut by 5 bases and J by 3 bases, with 16 bases left in between. Germline-derived CDR1 and CDR2 are MNHEY and SMNVEV (reference sequence). With regard to this clone: The antigen is undetermined.

Primers: 60 Vbeta forward and 13 Jbeta reverse. Per the authors' pipeline: The authors later counted roughly 87 million unique TCR beta chains, 9.5 million to 11 million of them shared. Produced via immunoSEQ multiplex PCR; TCRdb's table is partial and in-frame only. That table furnishes V, J and clone size, whereas the DNA furnished D and trimming. Here the sample spans approximately 140,000 clones, nearly 80% being singletons. The chain links TRBV27 to TRBJ1-4; D is perhaps TRBD1 (5 bases). Sequencing was carried out using PBMCs. The receptor was isolated from a male donor in good health and CMV-seronegative. CDR3 sequence (DNA): TGTGCCAGCAGTGCGGGACCGGGAACCTCTAATGAAAAACTGTTTTTT. This codes for CASSAGPGTSNEKLFF.